The T cell receptor beta chain under discussion was sequenced for a study of cytotoxic CD8 clonotypes in ibrutinib-treated CLL (dated by TCRdb to the early 2020s). Regarding the study in general: In this cohort, more than 14 patients were treatment-naive and about a dozen were relapsed/refractory, while roughly 18 had unmutated IGHV. Responses were partial in 24 patients and complete in 2; after median approximately 69 months follow-up, about 14 stayed in remission and roughly twelve progressed. Samples at response were collected after a median of about twelve months of treatment, with a range of about 6 to 36 months. An average of around 260,000 productive templates and some 99,000 productive rearrangements was obtained per sample. Of the approximately 90 participants in the trial, roughly 26 had longitudinal samples available. Cryopreserved peripheral blood mononuclear cells were obtained before treatment, at response, and at either sustained remission or disease progression. All remission and progressive disease samples were collected while patients were still receiving ibrutinib. Results the study describes overall, beyond this receptor: Baseline clonality exceeded that of age-matched healthy donors and correlated strongly with circulating CD8+ T-cell counts. An increase in clonality was observed at ibrutinib response, with clonality remaining stable during sustained remission and falling back toward baseline at progression. Public clonotypes were rare and either shrank or stayed stable during treatment, and the rise in clonality at ibrutinib response reflected expansion of private clonotypes. Sampling times were not matched between patients in sustained remission and patients whose disease was progressing, and lymph node repertoires were not examined.

As regards this clone: No antigen is known for it. Per-base qualities were not stored, and no clone one base away is much larger.

Sample time point, as interpreted from the label and publication: roughly 25 months on ibrutinib. Roughly 2 micrograms of genomic DNA were extracted from cryopreserved PBMCs for TCR beta library preparation. High-throughput TCR beta sequencing was performed on longitudinal blood samples from CLL patients receiving ibrutinib monotherapy. The patients took part in an open-label, single-center phase 2 trial of ibrutinib monotherapy. On a MiSeq, deep resolution sequencing aimed for a depth between 1 in 1 million and 1 in 200,000 T cells, with each clonotype covered roughly 10x on average. The immunoSEQ hsTCRB Kit was used to generate TCR beta libraries. The original methods were these. Data were analyzed with ImmunoSEQ Data Assistant and ImmunoSEQ Analyzer, with V, D and J genes assigned per IMGT definitions. Clonality, with values ranging from 0 to 1, was calculated as one minus the normalized Shannon entropy of productive rearrangement frequencies. Only overrepresented clonotypes making up at least 0.05% of each patient's repertoire were included in the public clonotype analysis. Roughly 13 repertoires from age-matched healthy donors, obtained from immuneACCESS, served as clonality controls. The table comes from immuneACCESS by way of TCRdb, which keeps in-frame sequences with V and J called. Part of the clones is missing from these tables; in studies checked, under half for an unresolved V gene and the rest for unknown reasons. That table supplies the V and J calls and clone size; D and trimming were determined from the DNA. A total of 200,000 to 250,000 clones appear in this sample, 70% of them only once. Approximately 15% of the sample comes from the top ten.

The clonotype was recovered from a human donor with chronic lymphocytic leukemia. The specimen comprised PBMCs, sampled after 24 months of ibrutinib treatment.

The CDR3 sequence is CASTHLGTPNIQYF. The DNA sequence follows: TGTGCCAGCACCCACTTGGGGACCCCAAACATTCAGTACTTC. This sequence uses TRBV11-2 and TRBJ2-4; the D assignment is uncertain and may be TRBD1 or TRBD2, with 5 bases supporting each. V and J are truncated by 7 bases and 6 bases respectively, leaving an intervening sequence of 16 bases. The CDR3 goes from the cysteine to the phenylalanine over 14 residues. The kept DNA is CDR3 alone, 42 bases in frame from the first base. The germline V gene sets CDR1 to SGHAT and CDR2 to FQNNGV. Full variable domain (CDR3 extended with the reference TRBV11-2 and TRBJ2-4 proteins): EAGVAQSPRYKIIEKRQSVAFWCNPISGHATLYWYQQILGQGPKLLIQFQNNGVVDDSQLPKDRFSAERLKGVDSTLKIQPAKLEDSAVYLCASTHLGTPNIQYFGAGTRLSVL.